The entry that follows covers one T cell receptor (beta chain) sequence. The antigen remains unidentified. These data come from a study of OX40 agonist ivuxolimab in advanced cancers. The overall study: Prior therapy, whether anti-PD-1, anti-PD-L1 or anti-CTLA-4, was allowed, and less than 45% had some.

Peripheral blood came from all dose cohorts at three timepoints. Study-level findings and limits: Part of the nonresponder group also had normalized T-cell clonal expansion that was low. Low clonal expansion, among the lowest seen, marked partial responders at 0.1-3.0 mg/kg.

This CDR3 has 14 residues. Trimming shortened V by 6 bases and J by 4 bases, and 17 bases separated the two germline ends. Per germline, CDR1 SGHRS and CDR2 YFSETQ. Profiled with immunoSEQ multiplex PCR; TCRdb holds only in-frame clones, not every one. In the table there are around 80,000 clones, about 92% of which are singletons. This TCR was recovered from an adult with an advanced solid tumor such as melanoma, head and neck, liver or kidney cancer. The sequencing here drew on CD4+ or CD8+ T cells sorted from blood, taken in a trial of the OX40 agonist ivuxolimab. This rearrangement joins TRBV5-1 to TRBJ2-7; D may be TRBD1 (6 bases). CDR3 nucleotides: TGCGCCAGCAAGTACAGGACAGCGACTTACGAGCAGTACTTC. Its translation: CASKYRTATYEQYF.